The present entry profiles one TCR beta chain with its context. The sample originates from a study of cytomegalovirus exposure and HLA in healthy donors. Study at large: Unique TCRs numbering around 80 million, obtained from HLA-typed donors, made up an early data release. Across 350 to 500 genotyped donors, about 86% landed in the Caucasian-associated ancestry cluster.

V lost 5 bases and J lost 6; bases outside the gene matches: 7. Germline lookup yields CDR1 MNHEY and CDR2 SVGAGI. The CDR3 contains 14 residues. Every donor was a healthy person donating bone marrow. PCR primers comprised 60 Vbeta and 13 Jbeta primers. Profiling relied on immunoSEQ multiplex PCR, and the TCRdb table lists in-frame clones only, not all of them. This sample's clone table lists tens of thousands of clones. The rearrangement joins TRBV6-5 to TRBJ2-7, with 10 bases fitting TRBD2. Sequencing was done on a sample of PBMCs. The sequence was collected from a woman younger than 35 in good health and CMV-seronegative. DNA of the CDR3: TGTGCCAGCAGTGGACTAGCGGAGACCTCCGAGCAGTACTTC. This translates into CASSGLAETSEQYF.